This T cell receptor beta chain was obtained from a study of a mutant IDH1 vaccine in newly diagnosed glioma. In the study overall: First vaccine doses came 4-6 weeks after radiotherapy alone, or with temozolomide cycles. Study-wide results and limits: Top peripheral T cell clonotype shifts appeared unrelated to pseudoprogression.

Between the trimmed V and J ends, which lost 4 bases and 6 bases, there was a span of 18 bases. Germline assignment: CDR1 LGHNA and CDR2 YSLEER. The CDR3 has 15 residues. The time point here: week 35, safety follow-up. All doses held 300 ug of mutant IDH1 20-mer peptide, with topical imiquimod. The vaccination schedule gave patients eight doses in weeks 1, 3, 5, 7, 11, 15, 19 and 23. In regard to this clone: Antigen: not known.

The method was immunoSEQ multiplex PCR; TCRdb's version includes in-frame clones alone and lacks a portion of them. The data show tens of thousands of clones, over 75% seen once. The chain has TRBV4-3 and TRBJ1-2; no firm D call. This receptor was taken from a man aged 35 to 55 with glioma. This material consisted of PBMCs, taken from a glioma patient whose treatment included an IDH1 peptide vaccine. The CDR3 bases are TGCGCCAGCAGCCCCGACCGGGCCCCGGCCAATGGCTACACCTTC. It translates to CASSPDRAPANGYTF.